In this sample, the clone carrying this T cell receptor (beta chain) turned up many times. Trimming shortened V by 6 bases and J by 4 bases, and 11 bases separated the two germline ends. From germline, CDR1 is KGHDR and CDR2 SFDVKD. This CDR3 is 13 amino acids long. This entry is derived from a study of Graves' ophthalmopathy and Graves' hyperthyroidism. Transcripts of RNA were the source for amplifying TCR beta CDR3 regions. HTBI primers were used in a first-round RT-PCR, which preceded a second-round multiplex PCR. TCRdb recomputed calls from the multiplex PCR reads with MiXCR, one row per CDR3 protein. Here the sample spans about 400,000 distinct CDR3 sequences, about 18% being singletons.

This chain joins TRBV24-1 and TRBJ1-1, with a weak D call TRBD1 (5 bases). Sequencing input: peripheral blood. The sequence was collected from a woman in her late teens or twenties with Graves' ophthalmopathy. For the CDR3, the DNA is TGTGCCACCAGTCCGAGGAGGGGCACTGAAGCTTTCTTT. Translating it yields CATSPRRGTEAFF.